Presented here are 14 T cell receptor beta chains from one specimen sequenced in a study of T-cell reconstitution after alpha-beta-depleted transplantation in children. Unique molecular identifiers were incorporated when the TCRbeta library was constructed. MiXCR, applied by TCRdb to the PCR reads, yields one record per CDR3 protein. The sample has about 180,000 distinct CDR3 sequences, 11% seen once; the top ten hold 13%. Material: PBMCs, obtained before TCRalphabeta/CD19-depleted stem cell transplant. The receptors stem from a boy between 2 and 10 years old with acute myeloid leukemia, due to receive a stem cell transplant.

The V and J genes are TRBV4-2 and TRBJ2-7, with 8 nucleotides matching TRBD1. With 1 base clipped from V and 5 bases from J, the junction kept 10 bases outside the gene matches. CDR1 is LGHNA, CDR2 YNFKEQ, per germline. CDR3 length: 16 amino acids. Here the CDR3 reads CASSQGPGQGVDEQYF. DNA for the CDR3: TGTGCCAGCAGCCAAGGCCCCGGACAGGGTGTCGACGAGCAGTACTTC.

This clonotype was observed at least ten times. This chain joins TRBV5-1 and TRBJ2-4; D unresolved. Germline V CDR1 and CDR2: SGHRS, YFSETQ. CDR3 size: 13 residues. The germline V and J ends were trimmed by 0 bases and 9 bases, with 10 bases remaining between them. CDR3 DNA: TGCGCCAGCAGCTTGGACTATGTGGGCATTCAGTACTTC. Protein sequence: CASSLDYVGIQYF. Full variable domain (rest looked up from reference TRBV5-1 and TRBJ2-4): KAGVTQTPRYLIKTRGQQVTLSCSPISGHRSVSWYQQTPGQGLQFLFEYFSETQRNKGNFPGRFSGRQFSNSRSEMNVSTLELGDSALYLCASSLDYVGIQYFGAGTRLSVL.

This clonotype has a count of ten or more. The rearrangement joins TRBV20-1 to TRBJ1-2; TRBD1 matches 8 bases. Unmatched junction bases numbered 10, after V lost 5 bases and J lost 5 bases. CDR1 is DFQATT and CDR2 is SNEGSKA in the germline V gene (reference sequence). The CDR3 sequence is 14 residues long. CDR3: CSARGGQAYYGYTF. The CDR3 nucleotides read TGCAGTGCTCGTGGGGGACAGGCCTATTATGGCTACACCTTC.

This clonotype was observed many times. The CDR3 is CASSQPTRAGELFF. The DNA for the CDR3 is TGCGCCAGCAGCCAACCCACTAGGGCCGGGGAGCTGTTTTTT. The gene calls are TRBV4-1 and TRBJ2-2; weak D call: TRBD2 (5 bases). Germline V gene lookup returns CDR1 MGHRA and CDR2 YSYEKL. CDR3 length: 14 residues. Trimming cost V 2 bases and J 6 bases, with 10 bases left between them.

This clonotype has ten or more counts. The chain carries TRBV4-1 and TRBJ2-7; 9 bases are shared with TRBD1. J gave up 4 bases and V 1 base, and 5 bases lay outside the gene matches. CDR1 and CDR2 from the germline V gene are MGHRA and YSYEKL. This CDR3 is built from 15 residues. This CDR3 reads CASSQGTGGTYEQYF. CDR3 coding DNA: TGCGCCAGCAGCCAAGGCACAGGGGGCACGTACGAGCAGTACTTC.

This clonotype was seen ten or more times. The chain has TRBV28 and TRBJ2-7; D is unresolved. V shed 2 bases and J shed 0 bases, with 14 bases lying between them. CDR3 length: 16 amino acids. CDR1 and CDR2 from the germline V gene are MDHEN and SYDVKM. The CDR3 DNA is TGTGCCAGCAGTTTAAACACAGACCAACTCTCCTACGAGCAGTACTTC. This gives the protein CASSLNTDQLSYEQYF. The full variable domain, with the rest looked up from reference TRBV28 and TRBJ2-7, is DVKVTQSSRYLVKRTGEKVFLECVQDMDHENMFWYRQDPGLGLRLIYFSYDVKMKEKGDIPEGYSVSREKKERFSLILESASTNQTSMYLCASSLNTDQLSYEQYFGPGTRLTVT.

There are a few counts of this clonotype. The genes are TRBV6-1 and TRBJ2-1; D not resolved. CDR1 is MNHNS and CDR2 is SASEGT in the germline V gene. Trimming left V 8 bases short and J 0 bases short, with 11 bases between. The CDR3 sequence is 14 residues long. CDR3 nucleotide sequence: TGTGCCAGCGTGACGCTAAGCTCCTACAATGAGCAGTTCTTC. Encoded protein: CASVTLSSYNEQFF.

With respect to this clonotype: This may stem from a read error, because a much larger clone lies one nucleotide away. The V call is TRBV6-1, the J call TRBJ2-5; possibly TRBD2 for D (5 bases). Germline CDR1 and CDR2: MNHNS and SASEGT. This CDR3 is 14 amino acids long. The CDR3 DNA is TGTGCCAGCGTCAGGAGCGCGGAGGCAGAGACCCAGTCCTTC. Amino acid sequence: CASVRSAEAETQSF.

This clonotype was seen many times. The chain carries TRBV20-1 and TRBJ2-1; 7 nucleotides agree with TRBD2. J was trimmed by 2 bases and V by 0 bases; bases with no gene match: 1. This CDR3 spans 14 amino acids. From germline, CDR1 is DFQATT and CDR2 SNEGSKA (reference sequence). The CDR3 region has the DNA TGCAGTGCTAGAGATGGGACTACCTACAATGAGCAGTTCTTC. This sequence encodes CSARDGTTYNEQFF.

This clonotype is medium-sized within its sample. This chain links TRBV3-1 with TRBJ1-6, with TRBD1 as a possible D gene (5 bases). Trimming pared 4 bases from V and 7 bases from J, leaving 11 bases between. The germline CDR1 and CDR2 sequences are LGHDT and YNNKEL (reference sequence). This CDR3 has 14 residues. CDR3 coding DNA: TGTGCCAGCAGCCTAGGGGCGCAAAATTCACCCCTCCACTTT. Translation gives CASSLGAQNSPLHF.

The count of this clonotype is one. This chain links TRBV3-1 with TRBJ2-1, with 9 bases identical to TRBD2. The trim removed 11 bases at V and 0 bases at J, leaving 17 bases unmatched. This CDR3 has 18 residues. Germline V lookup: CDR1 LGHDT, CDR2 YNNKEL (reference sequence). The CDR3 coding sequence is TGTGCCTGCTCCAAAGTAGGCGCGGGAGGGAGCTCCTACAATGAGCAGTTCTTC. Encoded protein: CACSKVGAGGSSYNEQFF.

This clonotype was picked up many times. This rearrangement joins TRBV2 to TRBJ1-1; 8 nucleotides align to TRBD1. The V segment lost 4 bases and the J segment 2 bases; nucleotides outside the gene matches: 15. Germline-derived CDR1 and CDR2 are SNHLY and FYNNEI. The CDR3 runs to 18 residues. Written as DNA, the CDR3 is TGTGCCAGCAGTGCTCCCAGGGGGCAGTTGTCCCAAAACACTGAAGCTTTCTTT. Amino acid sequence: CASSAPRGQLSQNTEAFF.

The gene calls are TRBV20-1 and TRBJ2-5; D unclear. This CDR3 region has 11 residues. Germline loops: CDR1 DFQATT, CDR2 SNEGSKA (reference sequence). V was pared by 4 bases and J by 1 base, with 4 bases between. CDR3 sequence (DNA): TGCAGTGCTACCCCCCAAGAGACCCAGTACTTC. Protein sequence: CSATPQETQYF.

This clonotype came up many times. The gene calls are TRBV28 and TRBJ2-1, with D perhaps matching TRBD1 or TRBD2 (5 bases each). Germline V gene lookup returns CDR1 MDHEN and CDR2 SYDVKM. The CDR3 is made up of 16 amino acids. V dropped 6 bases and J dropped 10 bases, with 25 bases sitting between them. In DNA, the CDR3 is TGTGCCAGCAGCCCAACTTTTCGGGGCCCCCCAGGAGAGCAGTTCTTC. Translating gives CASSPTFRGPPGEQFF.